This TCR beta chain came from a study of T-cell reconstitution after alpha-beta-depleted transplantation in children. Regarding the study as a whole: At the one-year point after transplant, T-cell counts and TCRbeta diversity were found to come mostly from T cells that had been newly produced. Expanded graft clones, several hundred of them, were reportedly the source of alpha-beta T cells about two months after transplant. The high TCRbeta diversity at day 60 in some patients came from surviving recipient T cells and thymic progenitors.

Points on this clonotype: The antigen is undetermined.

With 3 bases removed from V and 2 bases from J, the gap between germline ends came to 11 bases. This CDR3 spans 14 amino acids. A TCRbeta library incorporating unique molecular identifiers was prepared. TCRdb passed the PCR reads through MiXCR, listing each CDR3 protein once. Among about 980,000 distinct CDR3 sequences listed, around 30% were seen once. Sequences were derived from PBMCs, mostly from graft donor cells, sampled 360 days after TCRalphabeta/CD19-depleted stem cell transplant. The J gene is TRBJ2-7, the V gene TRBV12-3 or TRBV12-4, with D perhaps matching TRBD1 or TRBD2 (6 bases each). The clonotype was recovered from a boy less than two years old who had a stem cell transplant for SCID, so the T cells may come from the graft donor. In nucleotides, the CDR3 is TGTGCCAGCAGTTTTGGGGGGCCCCCCTACGAGCAGTACTTC. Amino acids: CASSFGGPPYEQYF.